This paragraph covers one T cell receptor (beta chain) sequence. The study drew the donors from its approximately 110-subject validation cohort, separate from the roughly 700-subject first cohort. The data belong to a study of cytomegalovirus exposure and HLA in healthy donors. Libraries were prepared by immunoSEQ multiplex PCR; TCRdb keeps only in-frame clonotypes and omits some of them. The sample lists around 250,000 clones, less than 95% seen once, with approximately 3.1% in the top ten. This CDR3 region has 12 residues. Between the trimmed V and J ends, which lost 3 bases and 6 bases, there was a span of 9 bases. Germline loops: CDR1 LNHDA, CDR2 SQIVND (reference sequence).

The V gene is TRBV19, the J gene TRBJ2-7; D possibly corresponds to TRBD2 (6 bases). What was sequenced was PBMCs. The clonotype comes from a woman aged 25 to 39 in good health and CMV-seronegative. CDR3 in amino acids: CASSITAGEQYF. DNA for the CDR3: TGTGCCAGTAGTATTACAGCGGGCGAGCAGTACTTC.